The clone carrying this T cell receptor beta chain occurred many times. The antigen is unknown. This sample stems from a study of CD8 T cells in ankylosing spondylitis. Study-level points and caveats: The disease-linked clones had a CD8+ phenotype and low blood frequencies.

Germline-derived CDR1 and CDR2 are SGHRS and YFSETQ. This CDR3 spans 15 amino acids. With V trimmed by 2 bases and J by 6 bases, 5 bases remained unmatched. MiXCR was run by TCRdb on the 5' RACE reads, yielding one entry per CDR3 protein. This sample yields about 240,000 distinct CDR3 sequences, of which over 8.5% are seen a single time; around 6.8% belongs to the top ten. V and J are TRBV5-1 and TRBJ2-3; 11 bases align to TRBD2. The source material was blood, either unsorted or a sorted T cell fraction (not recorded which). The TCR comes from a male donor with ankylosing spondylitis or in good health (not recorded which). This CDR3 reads CASSFTSGRGDTQYF. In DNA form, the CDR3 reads TGCGCCAGCAGCTTCACTAGCGGGAGAGGGGATACGCAGTATTTT.